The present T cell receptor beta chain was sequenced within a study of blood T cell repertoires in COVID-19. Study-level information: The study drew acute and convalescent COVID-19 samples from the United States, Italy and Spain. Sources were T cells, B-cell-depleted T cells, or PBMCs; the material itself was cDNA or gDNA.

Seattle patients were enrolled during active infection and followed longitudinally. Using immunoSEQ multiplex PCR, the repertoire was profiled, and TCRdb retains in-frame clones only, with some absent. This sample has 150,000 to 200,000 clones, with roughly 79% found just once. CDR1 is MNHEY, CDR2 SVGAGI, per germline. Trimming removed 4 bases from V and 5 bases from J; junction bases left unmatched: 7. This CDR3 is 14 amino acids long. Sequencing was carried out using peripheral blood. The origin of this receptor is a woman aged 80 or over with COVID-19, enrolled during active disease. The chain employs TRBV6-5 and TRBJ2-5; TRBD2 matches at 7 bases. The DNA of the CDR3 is TGTGCCAGCAGTTCAGCGGGGTGGATCGAGACCCAGTACTTC. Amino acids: CASSSAGWIETQYF.